These 9 T cell receptor beta chains share one sample of origin, sequenced in a study of T cell responses to AZD1222 COVID-19 vaccine (dated by TCRdb to the early 2020s). Receptors were amplified or captured by the immunoSEQ multiplex PCR assay. TCRdb mirrors the immuneACCESS table, restricted to in-frame sequences. Some clones are absent from its copies; in checked studies, under half trace to an unresolved V gene, and the reason for the others is unknown. Counted in this sample were around 29,000 clones; 93% of them appeared once. About 8% of the sample rests with the top ten. The meaning of the sample's time point label: baseline before first vaccination. Sample: peripheral blood, taken on day 0 of AZD1222 vaccination. These receptors came from an adult in good health.

This chain connects TRBV3-1 (or the pseudogene TRBV3-2) to TRBJ2-5, with D hard to call. Germline V lookup: CDR1 LGHDT, CDR2 YNNKEL (reference sequence). This CDR3 has 13 residues. V shed 3 bases and J shed 1 base, with 6 bases lying between them. This CDR3 is CASSQWVQETQYF. The CDR3, as DNA: TGTGCCAGCAGCCAGTGGGTCCAAGAGACCCAGTACTTC.

The chain is built from TRBV2 and TRBJ1-5, with D perhaps TRBD1 (5 bases). Germline CDR1 is SNHLY and CDR2 is FYNNEI. Between the trimmed V and J ends, which lost 4 bases and 5 bases, there was a span of 9 bases. The CDR3 length is 13 residues. The CDR3 here is CASSGGVYQPQHF. CDR3 coding DNA: TGTGCCAGCAGTGGGGGCGTTTATCAGCCCCAGCATTTT.

The chain couples TRBV7-2 to TRBJ1-2; D might be TRBD1 (6 bases). Trimming removed 5 bases from V and 4 bases from J, with 14 bases in between. Germline V gene data show CDR1 as SGHTA and CDR2 as FQGNSA. This CDR3 contains 14 residues. CDR3 amino acids: CASSVDRFGYGYTF. CDR3 bases: TGTGCCAGCAGCGTAGACAGGTTCGGCTATGGCTACACCTTC.

The gene calls are TRBV30 and TRBJ1-5; a weak D match, TRBD1 (5 bases). CDR3 size: 12 residues. Germline CDR1 GTSNPN, CDR2 SVGIG (reference sequence). The ends were cut back, 5 bases at V and 4 bases at J, with 9 bases in the middle. This chain's CDR3 is CAWDRGNQPQHF. In DNA, the CDR3 is TGTGCCTGGGACAGAGGGAATCAGCCCCAGCATTTT.

V gene TRBV27 combines with J gene TRBJ1-1; no clear D gene. The CDR3 loop spans 13 amino acids. Between the trimmed V and J ends, which lost 0 bases and 4 bases, there was a span of 6 bases. CDR1 and CDR2 (germline): MNHEY, SMNVEV (reference sequence). CDR3 sequence (DNA): TGTGCCAGCAGTTTATCTGGGTTCACTGAAGCTTTCTTT. It codes for CASSLSGFTEAFF.

This clone was seen only once. This chain joins TRBV7-8 and TRBJ2-1; tentative D call: TRBD2 (6 bases). V lost 5 bases and J 8 bases, leaving 25 bases between the germline ends. CDR3 length: 17 amino acids. Germline values: CDR1 SGHVS, CDR2 FQNEAQ. The CDR3 DNA reads as TGTGCCAGCAGCCCCCCTGTTACGGGACTTCCTACCGATGAGCAGTTCTTC. Translation gives CASSPPVTGLPTDEQFF.

The J gene is TRBJ1-2, the V gene TRBV4-1; D unclear. The CDR3 covers 13 residues. The V gene's germline CDR1 is MGHRA and CDR2 YSYEKL. V was shortened by 2 bases and J by 4 bases, with 8 bases between the two germline ends. In DNA form, the CDR3 reads TGCGCCAGCAGCCAACCAGACTTCTATGGCTACACCTTC. Translated: CASSQPDFYGYTF.

The rearrangement links TRBV7-2 to TRBJ1-1, with 8 bases fitting TRBD1. The V and J ends lost 3 bases and 0 bases, in that order; junction bases with no gene match: 3. This CDR3 is built from 15 residues. Per the germline V gene, CDR1 is SGHTA and CDR2 is FQGNSA. DNA for the CDR3: TGTGCCAGCAGCTTGGGACAGGTTATGAACACTGAAGCTTTCTTT. Encoded protein: CASSLGQVMNTEAFF. The full variable domain, in which reference TRBV7-2 and TRBJ1-1 provide the parts outside the CDR3, is GAGVSQSPSNKVTEKGKDVELRCDPISGHTALYWYRQSLGQGLEFLIYFQGNSAPDKSGLPSDRFSAERTGGSVSTLTIQRTQQEDSAVYLCASSLGQVMNTEAFFGQGTRLTVV.

The V call is TRBV14, the J call TRBJ1-1, with TRBD1 matching 7 bases. The CDR3 sequence is 13 residues long. Germline CDR1 reads SGHDN; CDR2 reads FVKESK. V shed 4 bases and J 4 bases; nucleotides not matched to a gene: 3. CDR3 bases: TGTGCCAGCAGCCGGGGACAGACCACTGAAGCTTTCTTT. This codes for CASSRGQTTEAFF.